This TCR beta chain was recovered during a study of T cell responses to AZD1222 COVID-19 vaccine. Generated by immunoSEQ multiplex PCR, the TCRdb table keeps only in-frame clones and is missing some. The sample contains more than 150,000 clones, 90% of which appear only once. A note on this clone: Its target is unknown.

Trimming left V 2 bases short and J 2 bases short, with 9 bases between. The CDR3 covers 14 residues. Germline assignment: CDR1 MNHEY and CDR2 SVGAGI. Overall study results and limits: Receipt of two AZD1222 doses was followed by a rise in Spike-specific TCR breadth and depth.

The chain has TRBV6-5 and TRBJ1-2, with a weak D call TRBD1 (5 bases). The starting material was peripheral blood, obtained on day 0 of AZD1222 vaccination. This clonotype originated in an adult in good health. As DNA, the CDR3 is TGTGCCAGCAGTTACGGACGGGGGAACTATGGCTACACCTTC. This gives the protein CASSYGRGNYGYTF.